Listed below are T cell receptor beta chains from one sample, sequenced in a study of PD-1 blockade in classical Hodgkin lymphoma. The data were produced by immunoSEQ multiplex PCR, yet TCRdb's version contains in-frame clones alone and is incomplete. In the table there are roughly 90,000 clones, 75% to 85% of which are singletons. The material was peripheral blood mononuclear cells (PBMCs), obtained before the fourth cycle of nivolumab. All receptors come from a human donor with classical Hodgkin lymphoma. The CDR3 runs from the conserved cysteine through the conserved F or W. Each record gives: V gene, J gene, clone size, D gene, CDR3 protein, CDR3 DNA. A D gene is named only where the DNA matches it firmly. Where a row states a size, it is once, few, many or the class of an expanded clone; other rows omit it.

TRBV18	TRBJ2-5	NA	TRBD2	CASSRTSGGGETQYF	TGTGCCAGCTCCCGTACTAGCGGCGGTGGGGAGACCCAGTACTTC
TRBV6-5	TRBJ2-7	NA	NA	CASRVGSYEQYF	TGTGCCAGCAGAGTGGGTTCCTACGAGCAGTACTTC
TRBV6-6	TRBJ2-5	NA	NA	CASSYVSRRETQYF	TGTGCCAGCAGTTACGTTAGCCGAAGGGAGACCCAGTACTTC
TRBV5-1	TRBJ2-5	NA	NA	CASSLGSLETQYF	TGCGCCAGCAGCTTGGGATCCCTTGAGACCCAGTACTTC
TRBV19	TRBJ2-2	NA	NA	CASSIKGASTGELFF	TGTGCCAGTAGTATTAAAGGGGCGAGCACCGGGGAGCTGTTTTTT
TRBV7-2	TRBJ2-3	NA	TRBD2	CASSLSPSSGINTDTQYF	TGTGCCAGCAGCCTAAGCCCCTCTAGCGGAATCAACACAGATACGCAGTATTTT
TRBV5-4	TRBJ2-1	NA	NA	CASSFSASNEQFF	TGTGCCAGCAGCTTTTCAGCGTCTAATGAGCAGTTCTTC
TRBV5-1	TRBJ1-2	NA	NA	CASSPQLRGPFYGYTF	TGCGCCAGCAGCCCTCAGCTTAGGGGACCTTTCTATGGCTACACCTTC
TRBV14	TRBJ2-7	NA	NA	CASSQDHTLDEQYF	TGTGCCAGCAGCCAAGATCACACCCTAGACGAGCAGTACTTC
TRBV7-2	TRBJ2-1	NA	TRBD2	CASSSSILAGGNEQFF	TGTGCCAGCAGCTCGTCTATACTAGCGGGGGGAAATGAGCAGTTCTTC
TRBV18	TRBJ1-2	NA	TRBD1	CASSLDRRLGGYTF	TGTGCCAGCTCACTGGACAGGCGCCTGGGGGGCTACACCTTC
TRBV7-9	TRBJ1-5	NA	TRBD1	CASSPRGTVDQPQHF	TGTGCCAGCAGCCCAAGGGGGACAGTTGATCAGCCCCAGCATTTT
TRBV5-6	TRBJ2-7	NA	TRBD1	CASSVGTGKLGYEQYF	TGTGCCAGCAGCGTCGGGACAGGGAAATTAGGCTACGAGCAGTACTTC
TRBV5-8	TRBJ1-4	NA	NA	CASSYSFKQEKLFF	TGTGCCAGCAGCTACTCCTTCAAACAGGAAAAACTGTTTTTT
TRBV28	TRBJ2-3	NA	NA	CASIPSSGYTDTQYF	TGTGCCAGCATTCCCTCGTCCGGGTACACAGATACGCAGTATTTT
TRBV11-2	TRBJ2-7	once	TRBD2	CASSLDRTSGGKYEQYF	TGTGCCAGCAGCTTAGACCGAACTAGCGGGGGAAAATACGAGCAGTACTTC
TRBV15	TRBJ2-7	once	NA	CATSRDLTWGVSYEQYF	TGTGCCACCAGCAGAGACCTCACTTGGGGGGTCTCCTACGAGCAGTACTTC
TRBV4-2	TRBJ1-4	NA	TRBD1	CASSPKGQGNNEKLFF	TGTGCCAGCAGCCCCAAGGGACAGGGGAATAATGAAAAACTGTTTTTT
TRBV2	TRBJ1-5	NA	NA	CASSLGPQPQHF	TGTGCCAGCAGTCTGGGCCCTCAGCCCCAGCATTTT
TRBV11-3	TRBJ1-1	few	NA	CASSLEENTEAFF	TGTGCCAGCAGCTTAGAGGAGAACACTGAAGCTTTCTTT
TRBV9	TRBJ2-2	NA	NA	CASSRDLTLTGELFF	TGTGCCAGCAGCCGGGACTTAACCCTGACCGGGGAGCTGTTTTTT
TRBV28	TRBJ2-1	NA	TRBD2	CASSFGTSADNEQFF	TGTGCCAGCAGTTTCGGGACTAGCGCTGACAATGAGCAGTTCTTC
TRBV5-6	TRBJ2-7	NA	NA	CASSPGDRVTYEQYF	TGTGCCAGCAGCCCGGGAGACAGGGTAACCTACGAGCAGTACTTC
TRBV5-4	TRBJ1-1	once	TRBD1	CASSQRTGRNTEAFF	TGTGCCAGCAGCCAACGGACAGGGAGGAACACTGAAGCTTTCTTT
TRBV15	TRBJ2-3	once	TRBD2	CATIPAGGRKDTQYF	TGTGCCACAATCCCAGCGGGAGGGAGGAAAGATACGCAGTATTTT
TRBV18	TRBJ1-1	NA	NA	CASSPGRITEAFF	TGTGCCAGCTCACCAGGGCGGATTACTGAAGCTTTCTTT
TRBV18	TRBJ2-2	NA	NA	CASSPREQPNTGELFF	TGTGCCAGCTCACCACGGGAACAGCCGAACACCGGGGAGCTGTTTTTT
TRBV5-1	TRBJ2-7	NA	NA	CASSLGGLPPHEQYF	TGCGCCAGCAGCTTGGGAGGCTTGCCACCCCACGAGCAGTACTTC
TRBV4-1	TRBJ2-3	NA	NA	CASSQATGFSTDTQYF	TGCGCCAGCAGCCAAGCTACCGGGTTTAGCACAGATACGCAGTATTTT
TRBV5-1	TRBJ1-4	NA	NA	CASSLEGIQREKLFF	TGCGCCAGCAGCTTGGAGGGGATACAAAGGGAAAAACTGTTTTTT
TRBV21-1	TRBJ1-1	NA	NA	CASSKEVRENTEAFF	TGTGCCAGCAGCAAAGAGGTTCGGGAGAACACTGAAGCTTTCTTT
TRBV9	TRBJ2-7	NA	TRBD1	CASSPRTGRHEQYF	TGTGCCAGCAGCCCTAGGACAGGTCGGCACGAGCAGTACTTC
TRBV11-3	TRBJ1-6	NA	NA	CASSLGLYNSPLHF	TGTGCCAGCAGCTTAGGACTATATAATTCACCCCTCCACTTT
TRBV5-6	TRBJ2-3	NA	TRBD1	CASSEEGTEISTDTQYF	TGTGCCAGCAGCGAAGAAGGGACAGAAATTAGCACAGATACGCAGTATTTT
TRBV28	TRBJ1-1	NA	NA	CASSLASTTEAFF	TGTGCCAGCAGTTTAGCCAGCACCACTGAAGCTTTCTTT
TRBV29-1	TRBJ2-7	NA	TRBD2	CSGRGLAGEEQYF	TGCAGCGGCCGGGGCCTAGCGGGGGAAGAGCAGTACTTC
TRBV25-1	TRBJ2-2	NA	NA	CASSEYAGASDGGELFF	TGTGCCAGCAGTGAATATGCGGGGGCCTCGGACGGCGGGGAGCTGTTTTTT
TRBV11-3	TRBJ2-1	few	NA	CASSFRGDNEQFF	TGTGCCAGCAGCTTTCGGGGAGACAATGAGCAGTTCTTC
TRBV6-5	TRBJ1-2	NA	NA	CASRQDGNYGYTF	TGTGCCAGCCGGCAGGACGGTAACTATGGCTACACCTTC
TRBV7-2	TRBJ2-7	once	NA	CASHDVGWSSYEQYF	TGTGCCAGCCACGACGTCGGCTGGAGCTCCTACGAGCAGTACTTC
TRBV9	TRBJ2-7	NA	TRBD1	CASSGRTGGNNEQYF	TGTGCCAGCAGTGGTAGGACAGGGGGCAATAACGAGCAGTACTTC
TRBV18	TRBJ2-5	NA	TRBD2	CASSPTSGSPQSATQYF	TGTGCCAGCTCACCGACTAGCGGGAGCCCCCAGTCGGCGACCCAGTACTTC
TRBV28	TRBJ1-5	NA	NA	CASGLDTHQPQHF	TGTGCCAGCGGCTTGGACACGCATCAGCCCCAGCATTTT
TRBV9	TRBJ2-7	NA	NA	CASSPSGTAPYEQYF	TGTGCCAGCAGCCCCTCGGGGACTGCCCCCTACGAGCAGTACTTC
TRBV7-6	TRBJ1-4	NA	NA	CASSLAPTNEKLFF	TGTGCCAGCAGCTTAGCGCCTACTAATGAAAAACTGTTTTTT
TRBV19	TRBJ1-2	few	TRBD1	CASSTRTGSYGYTF	TGTGCCAGTAGTACCCGGACAGGGTCCTATGGCTACACCTTC
TRBV4-3	TRBJ1-6	NA	NA	CASSQDVGGPNNSPLHF	TGCGCCAGCAGCCAAGATGTAGGGGGACCGAACAATTCACCCCTCCACTTT
TRBV6-1	TRBJ2-1	NA	TRBD2	CASRPGTSGRNEQFF	TGTGCCAGCAGACCGGGGACTAGCGGGAGGAATGAGCAGTTCTTC
TRBV27	TRBJ2-1	few	NA	CASSLYNEQFF	TGTGCCAGCAGCCTCTACAATGAGCAGTTCTTC
TRBV7-6	TRBJ2-5	NA	TRBD2	CASSTPGGGETQYF	TGTGCCAGCAGCACCCCGGGAGGCGGGGAGACCCAGTACTTC